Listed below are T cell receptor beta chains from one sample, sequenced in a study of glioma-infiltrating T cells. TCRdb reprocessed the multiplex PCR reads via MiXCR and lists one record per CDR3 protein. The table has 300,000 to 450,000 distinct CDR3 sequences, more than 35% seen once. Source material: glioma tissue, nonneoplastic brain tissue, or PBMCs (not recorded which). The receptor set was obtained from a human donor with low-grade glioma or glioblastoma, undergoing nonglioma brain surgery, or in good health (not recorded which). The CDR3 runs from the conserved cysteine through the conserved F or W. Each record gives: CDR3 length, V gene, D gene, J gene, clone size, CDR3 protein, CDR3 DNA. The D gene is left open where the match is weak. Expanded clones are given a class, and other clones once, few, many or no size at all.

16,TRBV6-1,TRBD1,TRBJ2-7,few,CASSQGQGVSYHEQYF,TGTGCCAGCAGTCAAGGACAGGGGGTGTCCTACCACGAGCAGTACTTC
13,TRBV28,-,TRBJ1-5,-,CASSLSIPQTQHF,TGTGCCAGCAGTTTATCTATCCCTCAGACCCAGCATTTT
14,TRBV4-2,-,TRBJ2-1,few,CASSLEQATNEQFF,TGTGCCAGCAGCCTAGAACAGGCGACCAATGAGCAGTTCTTC
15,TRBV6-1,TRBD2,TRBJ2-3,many,CASSPLAGHTDTQYF,TGTGCCAGCAGTCCTCTAGCGGGCCACACAGATACGCAGTATTTT
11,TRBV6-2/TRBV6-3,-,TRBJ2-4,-,CASSYPGIQYF,TGTGCCAGCAGTTACCCAGGCATTCAGTACTTC
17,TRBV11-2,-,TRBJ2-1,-,CASRYGAKEQYYNEQFF,TGTGCCAGCAGATACGGGGCAAAGGAACAGTATTACAATGAGCAGTTCTTC
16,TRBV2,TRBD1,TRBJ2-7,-,CASSSSKPGQRFEQYF,TGTGCCAGCAGTTCCTCCAAACCGGGACAGAGGTTCGAGCAGTACTTC
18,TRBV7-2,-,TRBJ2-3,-,CASSLSYMDLGDADTQYF,TGTGCCAGCAGCTTATCCTACATGGACCTCGGAGACGCAGATACGCAGTATTTT
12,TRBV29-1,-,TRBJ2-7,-,CSAGDVYYEQYF,TGCAGCGCTGGGGACGTGTACTACGAGCAGTACTTC
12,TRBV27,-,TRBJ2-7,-,CASSSDPYKQYF,TGTGCCAGCAGCTCCGACCCCTACAAGCAGTACTTC
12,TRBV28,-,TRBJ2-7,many,CASSFAAYEQYF,TGTGCCAGCAGTTTCGCAGCCTACGAGCAGTACTTC
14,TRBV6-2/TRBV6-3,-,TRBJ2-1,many,CASESKDSYNEQFF,TGTGCCAGCGAGAGCAAAGATAGTTACAATGAGCAGTTCTTC
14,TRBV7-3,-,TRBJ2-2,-,CASSSGTYTGELFF,TGTGCCAGCAGCTCGGGGACTTACACCGGGGAGCTGTTTTTT
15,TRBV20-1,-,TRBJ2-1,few,CSAASPSQGYNEQFF,TGCAGTGCTGCAAGTCCCTCCCAGGGATACAATGAGCAGTTCTTC
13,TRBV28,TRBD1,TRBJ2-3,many,CASSLGTGDTQYF,TGTGCCAGCAGTTTAGGGACAGGGGATACGCAGTATTTT
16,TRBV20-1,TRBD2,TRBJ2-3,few,CSASGQAGGPGDTQYF,TGCAGTGCTAGTGGACAAGCGGGAGGGCCCGGAGATACGCAGTATTTT
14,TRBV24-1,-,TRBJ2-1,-,CATSDFPTGHGRFF,TGTGCCACCAGTGATTTCCCGACAGGTCATGGACGGTTCTTC
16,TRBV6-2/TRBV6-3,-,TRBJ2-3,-,CASTLYPPGEGDTQYF,TGTGCCAGCACCTTATACCCCCCAGGGGAGGGAGATACGCAGTATTTT
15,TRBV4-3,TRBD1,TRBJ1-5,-,CASSQEETGRQPQHF,TGCGCCAGCAGCCAAGAGGAGACAGGGAGGCAGCCCCAGCATTTT
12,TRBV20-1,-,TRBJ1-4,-,CGARWQAEKLFF,TGCGGTGCTAGATGGCAGGCTGAAAAACTGTTTTTT
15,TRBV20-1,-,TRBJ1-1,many,CSAIIPGHLRTEAFF,TGCAGTGCCATTATACCGGGACACCTGCGGACTGAAGCTTTCTTT
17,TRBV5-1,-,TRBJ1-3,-,CASSLQGVPSSGNTIYF,TGCGCCAGCAGCCTACAAGGGGTGCCGAGCTCTGGAAACACCATATATTTT
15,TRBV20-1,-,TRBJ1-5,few,CSARGRVSYNQPQHF,TGCAGTGCTCGAGGACGTGTCTCGTACAATCAGCCCCAGCATTTT
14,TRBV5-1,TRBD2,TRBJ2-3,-,CASSLSGSPDTQYF,TGCGCCAGCAGCTTAAGCGGGAGTCCAGATACGCAGTATTTT